The clone carrying this T cell receptor (beta chain) has a handful of counts. RNA extraction was followed by reverse transcription into cDNA, which acted as the sequencing template. The repertoire was sequenced with immunoSEQ multiplex PCR; TCRdb's copy has only in-frame clones and lacks some. The repertoire includes 65,000 to 100,000 clones, roughly 51% of them detected once, and about 6% sits in the top ten. The CDR3 has 14 amino acids. The ends were cut back, 1 base at V and 0 bases at J, with 9 bases in the middle. CDR1 SQVTM and CDR2 ANQGSEA come from the germline V gene. This sample is part of a study of CD8+ T cells in alopecia areata.

The rearrangement joins TRBV29-1 to TRBJ1-1; D is ambiguous. Sequenced input: NKG2D-high CD8+ T cells sorted from blood. The source is a human donor with alopecia areata. The CDR3 is CSVEVIGVNTEAFF. In DNA, the CDR3 is TGCAGCGTTGAAGTTATTGGGGTGAACACTGAAGCTTTCTTT. Full variable domain (rest looked up from reference TRBV29-1 and TRBJ1-1): SAVISQKPSRDICQRGTSLTIQCQVDSQVTMMFWYRQQPGQSLTLIATANQGSEATYESGFVIDKFPISRPNLTFSTLTVSNMSPEDSSIYLCSVEVIGVNTEAFFGQGTRLTVV.